This T cell receptor beta chain was identified in a study of blood T cells in healthy people across ages. This clonotype was picked up a small number of times. The germline CDR1 and CDR2 sequences are DFQATT and SNEGSKA (reference sequence). The V gene lost 0 bases and the J gene lost 6 bases, with 17 bases spanning the gap. This CDR3 has 15 residues. With a J-beta primer mix and a sample-barcoded 5' primer, a second PCR ran roughly 6 to 11 cycles. MiXCR was run by TCRdb on the 5' RACE reads, yielding one entry per CDR3 protein. The sample shows some 940,000 distinct CDR3 sequences, 25% to 35% of them seen only once. The sample also formed part of further work on T cells of mothers and their children. This second study says: A few healthy Caucasian mothers, along with their six children, were the donors. When mothers and children were related, their normalized repertoire overlap, which was always slightly higher, did not differ significantly from that of unrelated pairs.

Sequencing was carried out using blood. The sequence derives from a woman in her thirties or forties in good health. The chain is built from TRBV20-1 and TRBJ1-1; unclear D gene. The CDR3 nucleotides read TGCAGTGCTAGAGATCCAACCCGGGGAGGCCCTGAAGCTTTCTTT. This translates into CSARDPTRGGPEAFF.